Shown below are 9 T cell receptor beta chains from a single sample sequenced in a study of cytomegalovirus exposure and HLA in healthy donors. PCR used 60 Vbeta primers and 13 Jbeta primers. Using immunoSEQ multiplex PCR, the repertoire was profiled, and TCRdb retains in-frame clones only, with some absent. The table lists roughly 130,000 clones, 80% of them singletons. The sample taken for sequencing was PBMCs. The receptors come from a male donor in good health and CMV-seronegative.

The chain has TRBV7-3 and TRBJ1-1; D unclear. The CDR3 runs 20 residues. Per germline, CDR1 SGHTA and CDR2 FQGTGA. Deletions cut 5 bases from V and 4 bases from J, with 32 bases between. CDR3 in amino acids: CASSPRYVGRESGIGTEAFF. Written as DNA, the CDR3 is TGTGCCAGCAGCCCGCGGTATGTGGGGAGGGAATCGGGCATAGGCACTGAAGCTTTCTTT.

The chain is built from TRBV20-1 and TRBJ2-5, with no clear D. The DNA end lines up better with TRBJ2-7; the J call may be wrong. This CDR3 contains 10 residues. The germline CDR1 and CDR2 sequences are DFQATT and SNEGSKA (reference sequence). The CDR3 region is CSAKYYEQYF. The DNA for the CDR3 is TGCAGTGCTAAGTACTACGAGCAGTACTTC.

The chain recombines TRBV6-1 with TRBJ1-5; TRBD1 agrees at 11 bases. The germline CDR1 and CDR2 sequences are MNHNS and SASEGT. This CDR3 contains 16 residues. J gave up 6 bases and V 1 base, and 5 bases lay outside the gene matches. The CDR3 nucleotides read TGTGCCAGCAGTGAAGAGGTGGGGACAGGGGGTCAGCCCCAGCATTTT. Its protein product is CASSEEVGTGGQPQHF.

The chain links TRBV11-3 to TRBJ2-3, with 11 bases identical to TRBD2. The CDR3 contains 16 residues. In germline, CDR1 is SGHNT, CDR2 YENEEA. The V and J ends lost 5 bases and 4 bases, in that order; junction bases with no gene match: 8. The CDR3 sequence: CASSISGGAFADTQYF. CDR3 nucleotides: TGTGCCAGCAGCATTAGCGGGGGGGCCTTTGCAGATACGCAGTATTTT.

The count of this clone is one. V usage is TRBV11-2 and J usage is TRBJ2-1; TRBD2 might be the D (5 bases). The V end was cut by 5 bases, the J end by 8 bases, with 16 bases between. Germline V CDR1 and CDR2: SGHAT, FQNNGV. This CDR3 is built from 14 residues. CDR3 sequence: CASSPEGGEYEQFF. CDR3 coding DNA: TGTGCCAGCAGCCCCGAGGGTGGGGAATATGAGCAGTTCTTC.

Comment on this clone: The junction differs from germline at one of its ends, possibly a read error. This chain connects TRBV30 to TRBJ2-7; 8 nucleotides line up with TRBD1. Germline assignment: CDR1 GTSNPN and CDR2 SVGIG (reference sequence). There are 13 residues in the CDR3. CDR3 coding DNA: TGTGCCGGGAGACAGGGGCCCTCCTACGAGCAGTACTTC. This gives the protein CAGRQGPSYEQYF.

The chain combines TRBV19 with TRBJ2-7; the match to TRBD1 covers 9 bases. This CDR3 comprises 18 residues. Looked up from germline, CDR1 is LNHDA and CDR2 is SQIVND (reference sequence). J lost 3 bases, V lost 5 bases, and 17 bases had no gene match. DNA for the CDR3: TGTGCCAGTAGTGCTGCCGGGACAGGGAAAACCTTCGGCTACGAGCAGTACTTC. It specifies CASSAAGTGKTFGYEQYF.

Only one count was recorded for this clone. The V and J genes are TRBV10-3 and TRBJ2-7, with D tentatively TRBD1 (6 bases). V was cut by 5 bases and J by 0 bases, with 14 bases left in between. The germline V gene encodes CDR1 ENHRY and CDR2 SYGVKD. This CDR3 region has 15 residues. CDR3 sequence reads: CAISPDRSRSYEQYF. The CDR3 DNA reads as TGTGCCATCAGTCCCGACAGGTCCCGCTCCTACGAGCAGTACTTC.

The rearrangement links TRBV2 to TRBJ1-2; D is uncertain. Trimming left V 5 bases short and J 0 bases short, with 7 bases between. The CDR3 is 13 residues long. In germline, CDR1 is SNHLY, CDR2 FYNNEI. In nucleotides, the CDR3 is TGTGCCAGCAGTACGACTACTAACTATGGCTACACCTTC. This codes for CASSTTTNYGYTF.